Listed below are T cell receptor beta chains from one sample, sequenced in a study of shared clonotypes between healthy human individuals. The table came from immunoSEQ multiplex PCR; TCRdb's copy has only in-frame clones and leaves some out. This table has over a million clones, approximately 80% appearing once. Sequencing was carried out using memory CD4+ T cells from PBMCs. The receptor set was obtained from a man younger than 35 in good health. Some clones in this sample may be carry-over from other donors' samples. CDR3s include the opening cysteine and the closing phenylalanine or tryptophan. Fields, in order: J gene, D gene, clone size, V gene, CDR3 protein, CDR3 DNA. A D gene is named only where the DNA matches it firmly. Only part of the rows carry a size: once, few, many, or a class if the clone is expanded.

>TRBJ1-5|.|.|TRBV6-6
CASSLESNQPQHF
TGTGCCAGCAGTTTGGAGAGCAATCAGCCCCAGCATTTT
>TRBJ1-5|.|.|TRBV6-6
CASSYAGSNQPQHF
TGTGCCAGCAGTTACGCCGGGAGCAATCAGCCCCAGCATTTT
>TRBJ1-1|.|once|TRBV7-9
CASSLDSLGILF
TGTGCCAGCAGCTTAGACAGCTTGGGAATCCTTTTT
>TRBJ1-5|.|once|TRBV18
CASSGDMGPQHF
TGTGCCAGCTCCGGGGACATGGGGCCCCAGCATTTT
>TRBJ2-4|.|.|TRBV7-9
CASSHDRIAKNIQYF
TGTGCCAGCAGCCATGACAGGATAGCCAAAAACATTCAGTACTTC
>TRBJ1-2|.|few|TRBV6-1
CASSVRSARLRRGYTF
TGTGCCAGCAGTGTGAGGTCCGCCAGGTTAAGAAGAGGCTACACCTTC
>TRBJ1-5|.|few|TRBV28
CASSLSRGGNQPQHF
TGTGCCAGCAGTTTAAGCAGGGGTGGTAATCAGCCCCAGCATTTT
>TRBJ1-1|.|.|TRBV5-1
CASSLRVISMNTEAFF
TGCGCCAGCAGCTTGAGGGTCATTTCCATGAACACTGAAGCTTTCTTT
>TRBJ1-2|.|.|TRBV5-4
CASSLGFGTPNYGYTF
TGTGCCAGCAGCCTTGGTTTTGGCACCCCTAACTATGGCTACACCTTC
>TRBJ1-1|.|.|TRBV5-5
CASSPNTGTEAFF
TGTGCCAGCAGCCCCAATACAGGGACCGAAGCTTTCTTT
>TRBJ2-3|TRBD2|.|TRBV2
CASRERTSGGSADTQYF
TGTGCCAGCAGGGAACGGACTAGCGGGGGCTCGGCAGATACGCAGTATTTT
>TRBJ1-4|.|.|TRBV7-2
CASSLVGGGRGLFF
TGTGCCAGCAGCTTAGTAGGCGGTGGTAGGGGGCTGTTTTTT
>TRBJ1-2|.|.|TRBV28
CASSFHTRGGYTF
TGTGCCAGCAGTTTCCACACGAGGGGAGGCTACACCTTC
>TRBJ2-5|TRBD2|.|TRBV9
CASSVATRLAGGPQETQYF
TGTGCCAGCAGCGTAGCTACGAGACTAGCGGGAGGTCCGCAAGAGACCCAGTACTTC
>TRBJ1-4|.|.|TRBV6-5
CASRRQVDNEKLFF
TGTGCCAGCAGAAGACAGGTTGATAATGAAAAACTGTTTTTT
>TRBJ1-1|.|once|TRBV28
CATTGGLAWAFF
TGTGCCACTACGGGGGGACTTGCTTGGGCTTTCTTT
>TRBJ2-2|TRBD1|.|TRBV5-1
CASSWTGYTGELFF
TGCGCCAGCAGCTGGACAGGGTACACCGGGGAGCTGTTTTTT
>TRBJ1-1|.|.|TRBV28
CASIKNGGGSPEAFF
TGTGCCAGCATCAAAAATGGAGGGGGGTCCCCTGAAGCTTTCTTT
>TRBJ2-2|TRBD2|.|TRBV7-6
CASSLVLTSGRNTGELFF
TGTGCCAGCAGCTTAGTCTTGACTAGCGGGAGGAACACCGGGGAGCTGTTTTTT
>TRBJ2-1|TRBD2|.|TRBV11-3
CASSSTSGVLNEQFF
TGTGCCAGCAGCTCAACTAGCGGGGTTTTGAATGAGCAGTTCTTC
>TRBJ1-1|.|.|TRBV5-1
CASSLGVGANTEAFF
TGCGCCAGCAGCTTGGGGGTAGGGGCTAACACTGAAGCTTTCTTT
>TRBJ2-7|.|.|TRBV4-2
CASSQASAGGEQYF
TGTGCCAGCAGCCAAGCTTCGGCGGGTGGGGAGCAGTACTTC
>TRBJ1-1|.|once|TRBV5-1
CASSSLSVNTEAFF
TGCGCCAGCAGCTCTCTTAGTGTGAACACTGAAGCTTTCTTT
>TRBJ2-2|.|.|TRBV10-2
CASSAGQITGELFF
TGCGCCAGCAGTGCAGGGCAGATCACCGGGGAGCTGTTTTTT
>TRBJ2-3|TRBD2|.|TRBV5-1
CASSLGLAGTDTQYF
TGCGCCAGCAGCTTGGGACTAGCGGGAACAGATACGCAGTATTTT
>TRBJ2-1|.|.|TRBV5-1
CASRPAYRLNNEQFF
TGCGCCAGCAGGCCGGCCTACCGGTTGAACAATGAGCAGTTCTTC
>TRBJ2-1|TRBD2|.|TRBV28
CASTEIGLAGYNEQFF
TGTGCCAGCACCGAAATTGGACTAGCGGGTTACAATGAGCAGTTCTTC
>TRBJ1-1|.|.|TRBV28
CASGPLYRATEAFF
TGTGCCAGCGGGCCGTTGTACCGAGCCACTGAAGCTTTCTTT
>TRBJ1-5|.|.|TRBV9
CAPNPSRSKDFDQPQHF
TGTGCCCCAAACCCGAGCCGTAGCAAGGATTTCGATCAGCCCCAGCATTTT
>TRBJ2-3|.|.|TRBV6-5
CASSRGRPTDTQYF
TGTGCCAGCAGTCGGGGGAGGCCCACAGATACGCAGTATTTT
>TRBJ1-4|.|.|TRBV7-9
CASSPIRGADEKLFF
TGTGCCAGCAGCCCAATAAGGGGTGCGGATGAAAAACTGTTTTTT
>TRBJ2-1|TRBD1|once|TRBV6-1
CASSEGQGALNEQFF
TGTGCCAGCAGTGAGGGACAGGGAGCCCTCAATGAGCAGTTCTTC
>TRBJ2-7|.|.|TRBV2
CASRVSAYEQYF
TGTGCCAGCAGAGTGTCTGCTTACGAGCAGTACTTC
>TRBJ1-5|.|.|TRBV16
CASSPQGPGAYNQPQHF
TGTGCCAGCAGCCCACAGGGCCCCGGGGCATATAATCAGCCCCAGCATTTT
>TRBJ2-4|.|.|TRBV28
CASSFKYNIQYF
TGTGCCAGCAGTTTCAAGTACAACATTCAGTACTTC
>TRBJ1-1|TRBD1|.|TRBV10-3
CAISQTGANTEAFF
TGTGCCATCAGCCAGACAGGGGCGAACACTGAAGCTTTCTTT
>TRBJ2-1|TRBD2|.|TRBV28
CASSSTGTSGDNEQFF
TGTGCCAGCAGTTCGACCGGGACTAGCGGTGACAATGAGCAGTTCTTC
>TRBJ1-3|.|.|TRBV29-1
CSVGNLLGNTIYF
TGCAGCGTTGGCAACTTGCTGGGAAACACCATATATTTT
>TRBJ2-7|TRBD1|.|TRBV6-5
CASSYSTGSSYEQYF
TGTGCCAGCAGTTACTCGACAGGGAGCTCCTACGAGCAGTACTTC
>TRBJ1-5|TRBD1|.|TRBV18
CASSPLQGSNQPQHF
TGTGCCAGCTCACCATTACAGGGGAGCAATCAGCCCCAGCATTTT
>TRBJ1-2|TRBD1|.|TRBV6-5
CASSYKTGTAGYTF
TGTGCCAGCAGTTACAAAACCGGGACAGCTGGCTACACCTTC
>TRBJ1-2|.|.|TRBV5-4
CASSFGRSYGYTF
TGTGCCAGCAGCTTTGGGAGGAGCTATGGCTACACCTTC
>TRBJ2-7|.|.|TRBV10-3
CAISESRESYEQYF
TGTGCCATCAGTGAGAGCAGGGAATCCTACGAGCAGTACTTC
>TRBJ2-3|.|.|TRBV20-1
CSASLSNTQYF
TGCAGTGCTAGTCTGTCAAATACGCAGTATTTT
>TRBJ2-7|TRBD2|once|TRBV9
CASSVLAEAYEQYF
TGTGCCAGCAGCGTCCTAGCGGAGGCCTACGAGCAGTACTTC
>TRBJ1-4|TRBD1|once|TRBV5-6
CASSLETGEEKLFF
TGTGCCAGCAGCTTGGAAACAGGGGAAGAAAAACTGTTTTTT
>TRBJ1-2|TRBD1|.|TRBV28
CASSLTGVGYTF
TGTGCCAGCAGCTTAACAGGGGTCGGCTACACCTTC
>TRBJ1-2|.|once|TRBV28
CASSSSRYGYTF
TGTGCCAGCAGCAGTTCGCGCTATGGCTACACCTTC
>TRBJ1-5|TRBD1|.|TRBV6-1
CASSETDDRVINQPQHF
TGTGCCAGCAGTGAAACCGATGACAGGGTAATCAATCAGCCCCAGCATTTT